These 21 T cell receptor beta chains were sequenced from one sample in a study of blood T cell repertoires in COVID-19. Method: immunoSEQ multiplex PCR; TCRdb's copy keeps in-frame clones and lacks some. The sample records around 200,000 clones, roughly 80% being singletons. The sequencing sample was made of peripheral blood. These receptors were obtained from a human donor in a cohort sampled during active COVID-19.

The chain combines TRBV12-3 or TRBV12-4 with TRBJ2-2; 8 bases agree with TRBD1. This CDR3 comprises 13 residues. Trimming took 7 bases from V and 5 from J; bases not matched to a gene: 3. CDR3 in amino acids: CASNRGWTGELFF. The CDR3 nucleotides are TGTGCCAGCAACAGGGGGTGGACCGGGGAGCTGTTTTTT.

This clone was detected only once. The chain is built from TRBV19 and TRBJ1-1; perhaps TRBD1 as D (5 bases). Looked up from germline, CDR1 is LNHDA and CDR2 is SQIVND (reference sequence). Trimming shortened V by 5 bases and J by 3 bases, and 19 bases separated the two germline ends. This CDR3 has 16 amino acids. In DNA form, the CDR3 reads TGTGCCAGTAGTGAGTATCTCGGCGGGACGTACACTGAAGCTTTCTTT. Translation gives CASSEYLGGTYTEAFF. Variable domain in full (rest from reference TRBV19 and TRBJ1-1): DGGITQSPKYLFRKEGQNVTLSCEQNLNHDAMYWYRQDPGQGLRLIYYSQIVNDFQKGDIAEGYSVSREKKESFPLTVTSAQKNPTAFYLCASSEYLGGTYTEAFFGQGTRLTVV.

V usage is TRBV7-8 and J usage is TRBJ2-2; TRBD2 matches 7 bases. The germline V gene has CDR1 SGHVS and CDR2 FQNEAQ. Losses at the gene ends were 3 bases for V and 3 bases for J; bases not matched to a gene: 10. The CDR3 length is 17 residues. The CDR3 is CASSLVTGGRHTGELFF. In DNA, the CDR3 is TGTGCCAGCAGCTTGGTAACGGGGGGAAGGCACACCGGGGAGCTGTTTTTT.

The CDR3, as DNA: TGCGCCAGCAGCCCGGACAGGGTGGAAAGGGGTGAGCAGTTCTTC. Its translation: CASSPDRVERGEQFF. This chain connects TRBV5-1 to TRBJ2-1; TRBD1 aligns across 8 bases. The CDR3 extends over 15 amino acids. With V trimmed by 4 bases and J by 9 bases, 12 bases remained unmatched. Germline CDR1 SGHRS, CDR2 YFSETQ. The whole variable domain, remainder taken from reference TRBV5-1 and TRBJ2-1, is KAGVTQTPRYLIKTRGQQVTLSCSPISGHRSVSWYQQTPGQGLQFLFEYFSETQRNKGNFPGRFSGRQFSNSRSEMNVSTLELGDSALYLCASSPDRVERGEQFFGPGTRLTVL.

The chain joins TRBV12-2 to TRBJ2-7; the table names TRBD1, a call not compared with the DNA. TRBV12-2 is a pseudogene locus. This CDR3 has 17 residues. The CDR3 here is CASRFPPPGHKTYEQYF. For the CDR3, the DNA is TGTGCAAGTCGCTTCCCCCCCCCGGGACACAAAACCTACGAGCAGTACTTC.

The V and J genes are TRBV7-9 and TRBJ1-1, with unresolved D. V shed 7 bases and J shed 0 bases, with 12 bases lying between them. The germline V gene encodes CDR1 SEHNR and CDR2 FQNEAQ (reference sequence). The CDR3 covers 14 residues. The CDR3 spells CASTLGGMNTEAFF. The DNA for the CDR3 is TGTGCCAGCACCCTCGGAGGGATGAACACTGAAGCTTTCTTT.

V usage is TRBV15 and J usage is TRBJ1-1; the match to TRBD1 covers 7 bases. CDR1 LNHNV and CDR2 YYDKDF come from the germline V gene (reference sequence). The CDR3 is 16 residues long. The V and J ends lost 2 bases and 1 base, in that order; junction bases with no gene match: 7. In nucleotides, the CDR3 is TGTGCCACCAGCAGATCCCGACAGGGAGGGAACACTGAAGCTTTCTTT. Translated: CATSRSRQGGNTEAFF.

The chain combines TRBV7-9 with TRBJ2-7; possible D gene TRBD1, 6 bases. CDR3 length: 16 residues. CDR1 SEHNR and CDR2 FQNEAQ come from the germline V gene (reference sequence). V was clipped by 1 base and J by 3 bases, with 16 bases between them. The CDR3 sequence is CASSLGDTGQNYEQYF. CDR3 in DNA: TGTGCCAGCAGCTTAGGGGATACGGGACAAAACTACGAGCAGTACTTC.

This clone showed up just once. J is TRBJ2-7 and V is TRBV6-5; weak D call: TRBD1 (5 bases). V was shortened by 5 bases and J by 0 bases, with 8 bases between the two germline ends. The germline V gene encodes CDR1 MNHEY and CDR2 SVGAGI. The CDR3 consists of 13 residues. The CDR3 is CASSQTDSYEQYF. The CDR3 DNA sequence: TGTGCCAGCAGTCAGACAGACTCCTACGAGCAGTACTTC.

The genes are TRBV13 and TRBJ2-1, with D unresolved. The CDR3 runs 14 residues. The V and J ends lost 2 bases and 5 bases respectively, with 10 bases between them. Per the germline V gene, CDR1 is PRHDT and CDR2 is FYEKMQ (reference sequence). Here the CDR3 reads CASSLITSDNEQFF. The CDR3 DNA reads TGTGCCAGCAGCTTAATTACGTCAGACAATGAGCAGTTCTTC.

This chain links TRBV5-4 with TRBJ2-7, with 11 bases matching TRBD1. The germline CDR1 and CDR2 sequences are SGHNT and YYREEE (reference sequence). The CDR3 length is 14 residues. V lost 3 bases, J lost 5 bases, and 4 bases stayed unmatched. This chain's CDR3 is CASSYGQGANEQYF. The CDR3 DNA is TGTGCCAGCAGCTACGGACAGGGGGCGAACGAGCAGTACTTC.

This clone was counted only a few times. The rearrangement links TRBV30 to TRBJ1-2; TRBD1 aligns across 8 bases. This CDR3 is built from 12 residues. The V and J ends lost 3 bases and 11 bases, in that order; junction bases with no gene match: 8. CDR1 GTSNPN and CDR2 SVGIG come from the germline V gene (reference sequence). CDR3 DNA: TGTGCCTGGAGCATGCGACAGGGGAGGTACACCTTC. Protein product: CAWSMRQGRYTF.

The V gene is TRBV27, the J gene TRBJ1-2, with 8 bases that match TRBD1. Germline trimming cut 5 bases from V and 8 bases from J; bases unmatched to any gene: 7. The CDR3 consists of 13 residues. CDR1 and CDR2 (germline): MNHEY, SMNVEV (reference sequence). This chain's CDR3 is CASSPDRVKGYTF. The CDR3, as DNA: TGTGCCAGCAGTCCGGACAGGGTTAAAGGCTACACCTTC.

This clone was detected once. V usage is TRBV19 and J usage is TRBJ1-2; the match to TRBD1 covers 7 bases. Germline-derived CDR1 and CDR2 are LNHDA and SQIVND (reference sequence). This CDR3 comprises 15 residues. V trimming: 6 bases; J trimming: 5 bases; junction bases outside the gene matches: 12. The CDR3 DNA is TGTGCCAGTAGGGTGAGACAGGGCGAAACTTATGGCTACACCTTC. Its protein is CASRVRQGETYGYTF.

This clone is a singleton in its sample. The CDR3 DNA reads TGTGCCAGCAGTGAAGGTAGAGGGCAGGGGAAGCAGTTCTTC. Residues: CASSEGRGQGKQFF. V usage is TRBV25-1 and J usage is TRBJ2-1, with D possibly TRBD1 on 6 matching bases. The CDR3 extends over 14 amino acids. V was trimmed by 2 bases and J by 11 bases, leaving 16 bases between them. CDR1 and CDR2 from the germline V gene are MGHDK and SYGVNS.

The chain recombines TRBV19 with TRBJ1-2, with D tentatively TRBD1 (6 bases). Germline CDR1 and CDR2: LNHDA and SQIVND (reference sequence). V lost 8 bases, J lost 2 bases, and 15 bases lay in between. The CDR3 is made up of 14 amino acids. CDR3 in DNA: TGTGCCAGTGCTCTGAGGCAGGGGAACTATGGCTACACCTTC. Its translation: CASALRQGNYGYTF.

V and J are TRBV5-1 and TRBJ2-1; the D gene is possibly TRBD2 (6 bases). Per the germline V gene, CDR1 is SGHRS and CDR2 is YFSETQ. Trimming shortened V by 4 bases and J by 7 bases, and 9 bases separated the two germline ends. This CDR3 has 12 residues. The CDR3 spells CASSLEGNEQFF. CDR3 coding DNA: TGCGCCAGCAGCCTGGAGGGGAATGAGCAGTTCTTC.

The chain uses TRBV11-2 and TRBJ1-3; D possibly corresponds to TRBD1 (5 bases). Germline lookup yields CDR1 SGHAT and CDR2 FQNNGV. Trimming stripped 6 bases from V and 0 bases from J, with 12 bases between. This CDR3 contains 15 residues. The CDR3 DNA follows: TGTGCCAGCAGTGGGGGGATCTACTCTGGAAACACCATATATTTT. This encodes CASSGGIYSGNTIYF.

The chain couples TRBV20-1 to TRBJ2-7; D possibly corresponds to TRBD2 (6 bases). There are 15 residues in the CDR3. Germline V gene lookup returns CDR1 DFQATT and CDR2 SNEGSKA (reference sequence). V lost 3 bases and J 5 bases, leaving 20 bases between the germline ends. DNA for the CDR3: TGCAGTGCTAGTATACCCAGGGCGGGGATCGACGAGCAGTACTTC. Protein: CSASIPRAGIDEQYF.

Ten or more counts support this clone. This chain uses TRBV27 with TRBJ1-1; TRBD1 agrees at 9 bases. The CDR3 extends over 13 amino acids. V trimming: 4 bases; J trimming: 11 bases; junction bases outside the gene matches: 8. CDR1 and CDR2 (germline): MNHEY, SMNVEV (reference sequence). This CDR3 reads CASSSYRTGDAFF. As DNA, the CDR3 is TGTGCCAGCAGTTCCTATCGGACAGGGGATGCTTTCTTT.

This clone was seen once. The CDR3 here is CASTFTGLYGYTF. In DNA, the CDR3 is TGTGCCAGCACCTTTACAGGGCTCTATGGCTACACCTTC. The chain employs TRBV12-3 or TRBV12-4 and TRBJ1-2, with D possibly matching TRBD1 (6 bases). There are 13 residues in the CDR3. Trimming stripped 7 bases from V and 4 bases from J, with 13 bases between.